This T cell receptor (beta chain) was identified in a study of chronic HIV infection and antiretroviral therapy (dated by TCRdb to the mid-2010s). The CDR3 contains 12 residues, cysteine and phenylalanine counted. Only the CDR3 region is kept as DNA, spanning 36 bases read in frame from base 1. The germline V gene (reference sequence) specifies DFQATT as CDR1 and SNEGSKA as CDR2. V loses 6 bases, J loses 10 bases, and the germline ends lie 16 bases apart. The method behind the library was 5' RACE. Sequencing took place on an Illumina MiSeq. TCRdb's own reprocessing of the public reads used fastp at Q25 and MiXCR and kept productive beta chains. Rows merge per CDR3 protein into single entries with the most common DNA and genes. This sample gives roughly 48,000 distinct CDR3 sequences in total; about a fifth of them show up just once. 2.8% of the sample rests with the top ten. Remarks on this clonotype: Its specific antigen is unknown. No per-base quality is available; no much larger clone lies one base away.

This receptor was obtained from an adult who had HIV and had not received antiretroviral therapy, or was an uninfected healthy control (not recorded which). The sample comprised peripheral blood. The rearrangement combines TRBV20-1 with TRBJ2-1; the D gene is possibly TRBD1 or TRBD2, with 5 bases matching each. The CDR3: CSAPRGEGEQFF. In nucleotide form, the sequence is TGCAGTGCCCCCCGAGGGGAAGGGGAGCAGTTCTTC.